This TCR beta chain was sequenced during a study of regulatory T cells in long-lasting Graves disease. The CDR3 is 12 residues long. The V end lost 6 bases, the J end lost 3 bases, and 8 bases lay between the germline ends. From germline, CDR1 is ENHRY and CDR2 SYGVKD. This sample's time point: newly diagnosed GD, antithyroid drugs for less than 3 months. Researchers made the TCR library from RNA that was extracted from PBMCs. Researchers made TCR beta libraries by using iRepertoire HTBI primers and running Arm-PCR on CDR3 regions. Study processing details: Throughout the samples, researchers identified 60 to 70 TRBV and some 14 TRBJ segments. Each CDR3 protein gets one entry after TCRdb re-called the multiplex PCR reads with MiXCR. TCRdb's processing, not the authors', yielded these V and J calls. The sample has a few hundred thousand distinct CDR3 sequences, over 9.5% seen once. The data were also submitted as part of a second study, on T cells in Graves' hyperthyroidism and ophthalmopathy. That source adds: No progression to ophthalmopathy during 18 months of follow-up defined stable disease. The HTBI primer set was used in a first-round RT-PCR of the TCR CDR3.

The origin of this receptor is a woman aged 18-29 years with Graves disease. The chain uses TRBV10-3 and TRBJ1-1; D is unresolved. Sequencing was performed on peripheral blood mononuclear cells (PBMCs), taken at new diagnosis, from a patient treated with antithyroid drugs. The CDR3 DNA sequence: TGTGCCATCAGCGGCCAACACACTGAAGCTTTCTTT. Amino acid sequence: CAISGQHTEAFF.